Listed below are T cell receptor beta chains from one sample, sequenced in a study of shared clonotypes between healthy human individuals. Repertoires were generated with immunoSEQ multiplex PCR, while TCRdb's copy carries only in-frame clones and drops some. This sample has around 1,900,000 clones, with around 93% found just once. Sequenced material: naive CD8+ T cells from PBMCs. Receptors were obtained from a man between 18 and 35 years old in good health. Some clones in this sample may be carry-over from other donors' samples. The CDR3 runs from the conserved cysteine through the conserved F or W. Fields, in order: clone size, D gene, V gene, J gene, CDR3 DNA, CDR3 protein. D genes are given only for firm matches. A clone size is listed for some rows: how often the clone was seen (once, few, many), or a class if it is expanded.

>NA|NA|TRBV9|TRBJ2-5
TGTGCCAGCAGCGAGGGGGAGACCCAGTACTTC
CASSEGETQYF
>NA|TRBD1|TRBV27|TRBJ2-7
TGTGCCAGCAGTTTCCTATTGGGACAGGGGGCGGACGAGCAGTACTTC
CASSFLLGQGADEQYF
>NA|NA|TRBV4-3|TRBJ2-1
TGCGCCAGCAGCAGGGGCCGGATCTTAAATAACAATGAGCAGTTCTTC
CASSRGRILNNNEQFF
>NA|NA|TRBV4-1|TRBJ1-2
TGCGCCAGCAGCCAAGATCCCTATGGCTACACCTTC
CASSQDPYGYTF
>NA|TRBD1|TRBV29-1|TRBJ1-1
TGCAGCGTCCTACAGGGGATTGAAGCTTTCTTT
CSVLQGIEAFF
>NA|TRBD1|TRBV27|TRBJ1-1
TGTGCCAGCAGTTTACTTGGTGTCAGGGGGTTGACGAACACTGAAGCTTTCTTT
CASSLLGVRGLTNTEAFF
>NA|NA|TRBV15|TRBJ2-7
TGTGCCACCAGCAGAGAGGATGGGATTACGGGGGAGCAGTACTTC
CATSREDGITGEQYF
>NA|NA|TRBV19|TRBJ2-7
TGTGCCAGTTCTTTCGTTCTGACCTACGAGCAGTACTTC
CASSFVLTYEQYF
>NA|NA|TRBV5-1|TRBJ2-4
TGCGCCAGCAGCTTGGCCCCACCGGGGAGAGAAAACATTCAGTACTTC
CASSLAPPGRENIQYF
>NA|NA|TRBV4-2|TRBJ2-1
TGTGCCAGCAGCCAAGTATCGGAGAGCTCCTACAATGAGCAGTTCTTC
CASSQVSESSYNEQFF
>NA|TRBD1|TRBV5-5|TRBJ2-2
TGTGCCAGCAGGGACAGGGCATACGTCGGGGAGCTGTTTTTT
CASRDRAYVGELFF
>NA|TRBD2|TRBV5-4|TRBJ2-5
TGTGCCAGCAGCTTGGTTGCGGGAGGCCGAGAGACCCAGTACTTC
CASSLVAGGRETQYF
>NA|TRBD1|TRBV19|TRBJ1-2
TGTGCCAGTAGTCTGGACAGGGGGCTACCTACGTCTGGCTACACCTTC
CASSLDRGLPTSGYTF
>NA|NA|TRBV15|TRBJ1-3
TGTGCCACCAGCAGGGGACCTTCATCTGGAAACACCATATATTTT
CATSRGPSSGNTIYF
>NA|TRBD1|TRBV29-1|TRBJ2-7
TGCAGCGTTGAAGATGTCAGGGGGCTCTTCTACGAGCAGTACTTC
CSVEDVRGLFYEQYF
>NA|TRBD1|TRBV6-5|TRBJ1-1
TGTGCCAGCAGACGCGGACAGGAAGGCGACACTGAAGCTTTCTTT
CASRRGQEGDTEAFF
>once|NA|TRBV28|TRBJ2-1
TGTGCCAGCAGTCCCCCCTACAATGAGCAGTTCTTC
CASSPPYNEQFF
>once|TRBD2|TRBV4-1|TRBJ2-7
TGCGCCAGCAGCCAAGATAGGGTACTAGCGACTCTCTCCTACGAGCAGTACTTC
CASSQDRVLATLSYEQYF
>NA|NA|TRBV27|TRBJ2-3
TGTGCCAGCAGTTTATTATCCGGGAAAGATACGCAGTATTTT
CASSLLSGKDTQYF
>once|NA|TRBV4-3|TRBJ2-3
TGCGCCAGCAGCCACAGCCTCGGAGGAGTGGCGACGCAGTATTTT
CASSHSLGGVATQYF
>NA|NA|TRBV30|TRBJ2-2
TGTGCCTGGAGGGGACTCATGGCCGGGGAGCTGTTTTTT
CAWRGLMAGELFF
>NA|NA|TRBV9|TRBJ1-4
TGTGCCAGCAGCCCTACCACCGGGGAAAAACTGTTTTTT
CASSPTTGEKLFF
>NA|NA|TRBV9|TRBJ1-4
TGTGCCAGCAGCGTAGTGGGTGCAACTAATGAAAAACTGTTTTTT
CASSVVGATNEKLFF
>NA|TRBD1|TRBV7-9|TRBJ2-7
TGTGCCTCCAGGACAGGGGTCTACGAGCAGTACTTC
CASRTGVYEQYF
>NA|NA|TRBV9|TRBJ1-2
TGTGCCAGCAGCGCGTCCGGGACGGTGTATGGCTACACCTTC
CASSASGTVYGYTF
>NA|TRBD1|TRBV9|TRBJ1-4
TGTGCCAGCAGCGCCTCCGGGACAGGGTATGAAAAACTGTTTTTT
CASSASGTGYEKLFF
>NA|NA|TRBV11-2|TRBJ2-7
TGTGCCAGCAGCTTAGTGGGTAGCGCAGTATCCTACGAGCAGTACTTC
CASSLVGSAVSYEQYF
>NA|NA|TRBV7-2|TRBJ1-5
TGTGCCAGCAGCCTCTTCGCCGGGACTCCAAGCAATCAGCCCCAGCATTTT
CASSLFAGTPSNQPQHF
>NA|TRBD1|TRBV7-7|TRBJ2-7
TGTGCCAGCAGCCCAGGACAGGGATCGACCTACGAGCAGTACTTC
CASSPGQGSTYEQYF